The T cell receptor beta chain under discussion was sequenced for a study of Graves' ophthalmopathy and Graves' hyperthyroidism. TCR beta CDR3 amplification used RNA transcripts. First-round RT-PCR employed HTBI primers, with a second-round multiplex PCR after it. MiXCR, applied by TCRdb to the multiplex PCR reads, yields one record per CDR3 protein. The table includes 1 million to 1.3 million distinct CDR3 sequences, about 35% detected once. CDR1 SNHLY and CDR2 FYNNEI come from the germline V gene. The CDR3 loop spans 15 amino acids. Findings and limits, study-wide: Ophthalmopathy versus stable hyperthyroidism: 13-signature model gave 85% to 90% sensitivity, 80% to 84% specificity.

On this clonotype: Its antigen remains unidentified. A read error may account for a junction end that differs from germline.

This clonotype was obtained from an adult man with Graves' hyperthyroidism. Specimen: peripheral blood or thyroid tissue (not recorded which). The chain links TRBV2 to TRBJ2-7, with D possibly being TRBD1 (6 bases). CDR3 bases: TGTGCCAGCAGAATCGAGACAGGTGCAAGCTACGGGCAGTACTTC. It codes for CASRIETGASYGQYF.